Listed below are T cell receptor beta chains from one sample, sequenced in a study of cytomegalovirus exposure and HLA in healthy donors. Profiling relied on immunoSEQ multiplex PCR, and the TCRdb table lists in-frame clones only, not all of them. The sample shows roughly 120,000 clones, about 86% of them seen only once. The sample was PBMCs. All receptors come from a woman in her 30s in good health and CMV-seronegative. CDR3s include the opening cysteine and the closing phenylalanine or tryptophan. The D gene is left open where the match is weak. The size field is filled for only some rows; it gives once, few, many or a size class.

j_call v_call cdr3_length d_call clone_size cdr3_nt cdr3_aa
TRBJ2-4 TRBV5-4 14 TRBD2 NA TGTGCCAGCAGCCCGGAAGCGGGGGTTACCATTCAGTACTTC CASSPEAGVTIQYF
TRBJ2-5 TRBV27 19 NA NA TGTGCCAGCAGTGCTTTAAGGCGCCAGGGTAAGGGGCCACAAGAGACCCAGTACTTC CASSALRRQGKGPQETQYF
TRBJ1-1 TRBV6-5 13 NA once TGTGCCAGCAGCCGGGACACGGACACTGAAGCTTTCTTT CASSRDTDTEAFF
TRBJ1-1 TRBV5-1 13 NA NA TGCGCCAGCAGCTTGAGGGGAACGGGTGAAGCTTTCTTT CASSLRGTGEAFF
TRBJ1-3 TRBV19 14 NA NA TGTGCCAGTCTCCGGACAGCCTCTGGAAACACCATATATTTT CASLRTASGNTIYF
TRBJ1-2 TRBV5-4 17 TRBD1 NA TGTGCCGTGAGCAGGGGACAGGGCACACCGTCCAAGGGAGGCTACACCTTC CAVSRGQGTPSKGGYTF
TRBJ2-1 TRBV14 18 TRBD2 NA TGTGCCAGCAGCCAAGCGGAGAACCTAGCGGGAGGCTACAATGAGCAGTTCTTC CASSQAENLAGGYNEQFF
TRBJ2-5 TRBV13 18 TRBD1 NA TGTGCCAGCAGCTTAAGGCCGCAAATTTCACAGGGGGGAGAGACCCAGTACTTC CASSLRPQISQGGETQYF
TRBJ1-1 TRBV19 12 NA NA TGTGCCAGTAGTACAGGGTGGACTGAAGCTTTCTTT CASSTGWTEAFF
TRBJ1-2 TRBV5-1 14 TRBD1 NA TGCGCCAGCAGCTGGGGACAGAGTAACTATGGCTACACCTTC CASSWGQSNYGYTF
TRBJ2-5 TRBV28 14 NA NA TGTGCCAGCAGTTCCCGGTCGGTCCAAGAGACCCAGTACTTC CASSSRSVQETQYF
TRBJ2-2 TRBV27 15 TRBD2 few TGTGCCAGCAGGGGACTAGCGGGTCTCACCGGGGAGCTGTTTTTT CASRGLAGLTGELFF
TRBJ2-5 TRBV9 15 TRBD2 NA TGTGCCAGCAGCCCGACCGGACTAGCGGGAGAGACCCAGTACTTC CASSPTGLAGETQYF
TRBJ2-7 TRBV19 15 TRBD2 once TGTGCCAGTGGTAGAACGCGGGAGGCCAGGGACGAGCAGTACTTC CASGRTREARDEQYF
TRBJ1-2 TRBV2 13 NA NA TGTGCCAGCAGTTCGACAGTCATCTATGGCTACACCTTC CASSSTVIYGYTF
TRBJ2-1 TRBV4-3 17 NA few TGCGCCAGCAGCCAAGCAAGGCCTCTAGCGGGACAGGATGAGCAGTTCTTC CASSQARPLAGQDEQFF
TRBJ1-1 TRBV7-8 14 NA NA TGTGCCAGCACTTCCTCCCCCAGGGCTCTCGAAGCTTTCTTT CASTSSPRALEAFF
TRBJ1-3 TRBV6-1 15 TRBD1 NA TGTGCCAGCAGTGATCGGGGACAGGCCGGAAACACCATATATTTT CASSDRGQAGNTIYF
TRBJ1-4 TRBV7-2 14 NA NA TGTGCCAGCAGCCGAACAGGATTGAATGAAAAACTGTTTTTT CASSRTGLNEKLFF
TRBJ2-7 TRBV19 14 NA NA TGTGCCAGTAGTACCCCACAGGGAACCTACGAGCAGTACTTC CASSTPQGTYEQYF
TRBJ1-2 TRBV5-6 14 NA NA TGTGCCAGCAGCTTGCTCAGGGGTACCTATGGCTACACCTTC CASSLLRGTYGYTF
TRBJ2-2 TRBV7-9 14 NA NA TGTGCCAGCAGCTTAGTTCGCGGGGCCGGGGAGCTGTTTTTT CASSLVRGAGELFF
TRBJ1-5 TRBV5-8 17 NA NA TGTGCCAGCAGCTTGATCACAGGGTTTCCAAGCAATCAGCCCCAGCATTTT CASSLITGFPSNQPQHF
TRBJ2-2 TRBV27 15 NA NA TGTGCCAGCAGTGATCTTCGGGGAAACGCCGGGGAGCTGTTTTTT CASSDLRGNAGELFF
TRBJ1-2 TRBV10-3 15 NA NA TGTGCCATCAGTGATAACCGGGTCGGGAACTATGGCTACACCTTC CAISDNRVGNYGYTF
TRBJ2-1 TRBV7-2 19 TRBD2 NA TGTGCCAGCAGCCAAAGACTAGCGGGAGCTATAAGCTCCTACAATGAGCAGTTCTTC CASSQRLAGAISSYNEQFF
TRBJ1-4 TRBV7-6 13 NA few TGTGCCAGCAGCTCCCCCGGGGGTGAAAAACTGTTTTTT CASSSPGGEKLFF
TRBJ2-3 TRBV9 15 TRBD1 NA TGTGCCAGCAGCTCCCGGACAGGGGGCCGGGATACGCAGTATTTT CASSSRTGGRDTQYF
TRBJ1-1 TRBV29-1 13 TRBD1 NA TGCAGCGCTACGACAGGGGCAAGGGGTGAAGCTTTCTTT CSATTGARGEAFF
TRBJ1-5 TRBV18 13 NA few TGTGCCAGCTCACCGGCGGTCAATCAGCCCCAGCATTTT CASSPAVNQPQHF
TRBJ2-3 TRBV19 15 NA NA TGTGCCAGTAGTATAGCCCAACTAGGAGGAGATACGCAGTATTTT CASSIAQLGGDTQYF
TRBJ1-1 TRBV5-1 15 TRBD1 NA TGCGCCAGCAGCTTCGGAACAGGGGTGAGCACTGAAGCTTTCTTT CASSFGTGVSTEAFF
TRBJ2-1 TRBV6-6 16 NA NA TGTGCCAGCAGTTACTCGTTACAAGTCTCCTACAATGAGCAGTTCTTC CASSYSLQVSYNEQFF
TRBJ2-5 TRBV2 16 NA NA TGTGCAAGCAGTGAATACTACGGTACGGTCCAAGAGACCCAGTACTTC CASSEYYGTVQETQYF
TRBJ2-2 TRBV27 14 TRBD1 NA TGTGCCAGCAGCTGGGACAGGGATAACGGGGAGCTGTTTTTT CASSWDRDNGELFF
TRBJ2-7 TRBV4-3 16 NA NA TGCGCCAGCAGCCAAGGCACGGGGTGGTCGTCCTACGAGCAGTACTTC CASSQGTGWSSYEQYF
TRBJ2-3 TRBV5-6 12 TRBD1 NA TGTGCCAGCAGCACTAGACAGGGTCGGCAGTATTTT CASSTRQGRQYF
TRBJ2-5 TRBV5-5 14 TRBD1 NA TGTGCCAGCAGCTCGGACAGGGGGCAAGAGACCCAGTACTTC CASSSDRGQETQYF
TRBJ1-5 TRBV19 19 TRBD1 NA TGTGCCAGTAGTCATAGCACAGGGGTACCCCGCCGCAGCAATCAGCCCCAGCATTTT CASSHSTGVPRRSNQPQHF
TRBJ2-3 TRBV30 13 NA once TGTGCCTGGAGTTTCTCGAGCACAGATACGCAGTATTTT CAWSFSSTDTQYF
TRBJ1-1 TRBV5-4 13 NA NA TGTGCCAGCAGCCCAAAGAGTAACACTGAAGCTTTCTTT CASSPKSNTEAFF
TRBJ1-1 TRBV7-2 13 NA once TGTGCCAGCAGCACGGGGGGTTTCACTGAAGCTTTCTTT CASSTGGFTEAFF
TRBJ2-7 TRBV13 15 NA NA TGTGCCAGCAGTTTCGGACAGTCGAGCTCCTACGAGCAGTACTTC CASSFGQSSSYEQYF
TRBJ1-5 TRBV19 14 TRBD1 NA TGTGCCAGTATGGGGACAGGGGGCCTTCAGCCCCAGCATTTT CASMGTGGLQPQHF
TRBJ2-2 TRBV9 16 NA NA TGTGCCAGCAGCGTAGGTATACAGAAGAACACCGGGGAGCTGTTTTTT CASSVGIQKNTGELFF
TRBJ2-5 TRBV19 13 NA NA TGTGCCAGTAGCCCGACAGGTTCGATAACCCAGTACTTC CASSPTGSITQYF
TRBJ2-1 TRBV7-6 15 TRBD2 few TGTGCCAGCAGCTTAGAACTAGCGGGGCCAAATGAGCAGTTCTTC CASSLELAGPNEQFF
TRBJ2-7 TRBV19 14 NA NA TGTGCCAGTAGTATTACCACCAGCGCCTACGAGCAGTACTTC CASSITTSAYEQYF
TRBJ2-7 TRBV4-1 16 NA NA TGCGCCAGCAGTCGTGAGGGACTCCCTAGCTCCTACGAGCAGTACTTC CASSREGLPSSYEQYF